This T cell receptor beta chain was captured by sequencing in a study of PD-1 blockade in mismatch repair-deficient tumors. CDR1 is LGHNT and CDR2 is FRNRAP in the germline V gene. With 2 bases clipped from V and 1 base from J, the junction kept 2 bases outside the gene matches. This CDR3 region has 15 residues. This table comes from immunoSEQ multiplex PCR, and its TCRdb copy is limited to in-frame clones, with some not included. This sample has approximately 100,000 clones, with 82% found just once. The sequence derives from an adult with mismatch repair-deficient cancer. The chain joins TRBV12-5 to TRBJ1-5, with 7 bases fitting TRBD1. This sample comprised peripheral blood, obtained approximately 36 weeks after starting pembrolizumab. CDR3 amino acids: CASGLKQGSNQPQHF. The CDR3 DNA follows: TGTGCTAGTGGTTTGAAACAGGGGAGCAATCAGCCCCAGCATTTT.